Below are 19 T cell receptor beta chains sequenced from a single sample in a study of OX40 agonist ivuxolimab in advanced cancers. The data were produced by immunoSEQ multiplex PCR, yet TCRdb's version contains in-frame clones alone and is incomplete. Found here are about 83,000 clones, just over 90% of them singletons; the top ten hold about 0.7%. This specimen was CD4+ or CD8+ T cells sorted from blood, taken in a trial of the OX40 agonist ivuxolimab. The source of these receptors is an adult with an advanced solid tumor such as melanoma, head and neck, liver or kidney cancer.

The V gene is TRBV4-3, the J gene TRBJ1-5; 7 bases map to TRBD1. The germline CDR1 and CDR2 sequences are LGHNA and YSLEER. V was pared by 0 bases and J by 7 bases, with 15 bases of the junction left unmatched. The CDR3 length is 18 residues. The CDR3 reads CASSQDPTTGSYGQPQHF. The CDR3 bases are TGCGCCAGCAGCCAAGATCCCACGACAGGGTCTTATGGACAGCCCCAGCATTTT.

The chain recombines TRBV5-1 with TRBJ2-1; 7 positions agree with TRBD2. Germline CDR1 and CDR2: SGHRS and YFSETQ. V lost 4 bases and J lost 4; bases outside the gene matches: 8. This CDR3 has 15 amino acids. CDR3 sequence (DNA): TGCGCCAGCAGCCAAACTAGCGTCACTTACAATGAGCAGTTCTTC. Amino acid sequence: CASSQTSVTYNEQFF.

The gene calls are TRBV6-4 and TRBJ2-3, with 8 positions matching TRBD1. Germline V lookup: CDR1 MRHNA, CDR2 SNTAGT. With 6 bases clipped from V and 4 bases from J, the junction kept 6 bases outside the gene matches. This CDR3 has 14 residues. CDR3: CASRDTGGSDTQYF. CDR3 in DNA: TGTGCCAGCAGGGACACAGGGGGTTCAGATACGCAGTATTTT.

This chain uses TRBV5-8 with TRBJ2-3; TRBD2 aligns across 8 bases. Looked up from germline, CDR1 is SGHTS and CDR2 is YDEGEE. J was trimmed by 1 base and V by 0 bases; bases with no gene match: 1. The CDR3 extends over 15 amino acids. For the CDR3, the DNA is TGTGCCAGCAGCTTGGGAGCGGGAGGCACAGATACGCAGTATTTT. This sequence encodes CASSLGAGGTDTQYF.

J is TRBJ2-1 and V is TRBV28; D uncertain. With 3 bases removed from V and 7 bases from J, the gap between germline ends came to 4 bases. The CDR3 spans 11 residues. Per the germline V gene, CDR1 is MDHEN and CDR2 is SYDVKM. The CDR3, as DNA: TGTGCCAGCAGTTTGCGGAATGAGCAGTTCTTC. Encoded protein: CASSLRNEQFF.

The chain links TRBV18 to TRBJ2-1; 16 bases line up with TRBD2. V trimming: 4 bases; J trimming: 6 bases; junction bases outside the gene matches: 6. The length of the CDR3 is 17 residues. The germline V gene has CDR1 KGHSH and CDR2 LQKENI. DNA of the CDR3: TGTGCCAGCTCACTGGGACTAGCGGGGGGGCTGGCCAATGAGCAGTTCTTC. Its protein product is CASSLGLAGGLANEQFF.

The rearrangement links TRBV5-1 to TRBJ1-1; 7 bases are a match to TRBD1. This CDR3 has 13 amino acids. Per the germline V gene, CDR1 is SGHRS and CDR2 is YFSETQ. The trim removed 4 bases at V and 10 bases at J, leaving 10 bases unmatched. CDR3 protein: CASSTEQGRRAFF. DNA for the CDR3: TGCGCCAGCAGCACAGAACAGGGGAGGAGAGCTTTCTTT.

V usage is TRBV6-5 and J usage is TRBJ2-7; 11 nucleotides match TRBD1. This CDR3 comprises 14 residues. Germline CDR1 and CDR2: MNHEY and SVGAGI. The ends lost 4 bases at V and 4 bases at J; junction bases unmatched: 3. The CDR3 loop is CASSSRDRGYEQYF. CDR3 bases: TGTGCCAGCAGTTCCCGGGACAGGGGGTACGAGCAGTACTTC.

The chain employs TRBV6-4 and TRBJ2-1; D gene unclear. The CDR3 is 12 amino acids. The germline V gene encodes CDR1 MRHNA and CDR2 SNTAGT. With 2 bases removed from V and 5 bases from J, the gap between germline ends came to 4 bases. The CDR3 nucleotides are TGTGCCAGCAGTGACACCGACAATGAGCAGTTCTTC. Protein: CASSDTDNEQFF.

The genes are TRBV5-4 and TRBJ2-5; TRBD2 aligns across 11 bases. CDR1 SGHNT and CDR2 YYREEE come from the germline V gene (reference sequence). V dropped 4 bases and J dropped 2; count of bases not matched to a gene: 4. The CDR3 spans 15 residues. The CDR3 spells CASSLRLAGQETQYF. DNA for the CDR3: TGTGCCAGCAGCCTACGACTAGCGGGGCAAGAGACCCAGTACTTC.

The rearrangement links TRBV19 to TRBJ2-1; a weak D match, TRBD2 (6 bases). The CDR3 consists of 15 residues. Trimming removed 0 bases at V and 9 bases at J, with 15 bases between. Germline CDR1 is LNHDA and CDR2 is SQIVND (reference sequence). For the CDR3, the DNA is TGTGCCAGTAGTATAGATATGGGTAGCGGAGGTGAGCAGTTCTTC. This translates into CASSIDMGSGGEQFF.

The genes are TRBV7-2 and TRBJ2-5; 7 bases fit TRBD2. Germline V lookup: CDR1 SGHTA, CDR2 FQGNSA. The CDR3 spans 13 residues. J was trimmed by 4 bases and V by 5 bases; bases with no gene match: 4. Here the CDR3 reads CASSAPGGETQYF. CDR3 DNA sequence: TGTGCCAGCAGCGCCCCGGGGGGAGAGACCCAGTACTTC.

This sequence joins TRBV2 and TRBJ2-1, with 9 nucleotides matching TRBD1. Trimming took 7 bases from V and 5 from J; bases not matched to a gene: 18. Germline CDR1 SNHLY, CDR2 FYNNEI. The CDR3 sequence is 18 residues long. For the CDR3, the DNA is TGTGCCAGCACATTCCTAAACCGGGGACAGGGTGTGGACAATGAGCAGTTCTTC. Translation: CASTFLNRGQGVDNEQFF.

The chain joins TRBV4-2 to TRBJ1-2; D unclear. The CDR3 has 13 amino acids. Germline-derived CDR1 and CDR2 are LGHNA and YNFKEQ. Trimming removed 0 bases at V and 5 bases at J, with 7 bases between. The chain's CDR3 is CASSQDTSYGYTF. CDR3 nucleotides: TGTGCCAGCAGCCAAGATACGTCATATGGCTACACCTTC.

This clone was seen a handful of times. The CDR3 region is CASSLSGRPQHF. CDR3 in DNA: TGTGCCAGCAGTTTATCAGGGAGGCCCCAGCATTTT. The J gene is TRBJ1-5, the V gene TRBV28; TRBD1 is a possible D gene (5 bases). From germline, CDR1 is MDHEN and CDR2 SYDVKM. The CDR3 totals 12 residues. The V gene lost 1 base and the J gene lost 9 bases, with 7 bases spanning the gap.

The gene calls are TRBV10-3 and TRBJ2-5; TRBD1 might be the D (5 bases). Germline V CDR1 and CDR2: ENHRY, SYGVKD. V was pared by 2 bases and J by 10 bases, with 23 bases between. The CDR3 runs 16 residues. CDR3 coding DNA: TGTGCCATCAGTGAGGGGGCACTTTACTCTCCAGAGGTCCAGTACTTC. Protein product: CAISEGALYSPEVQYF.

V is TRBV28 and J is TRBJ2-1; 10 positions agree with TRBD1. The CDR3 is made up of 16 amino acids. Germline CDR1 reads MDHEN; CDR2 reads SYDVKM. V was clipped by 4 bases and J by 5 bases; unmatched bases: 8. CDR3 nucleotide sequence: TGTGCCAGCAGTTCAACCGGGACAGGGGTCAACAATGAGCAGTTCTTC. This gives the protein CASSSTGTGVNNEQFF.

This rearrangement joins TRBV7-2 to TRBJ2-5; a possible D gene is TRBD1 (6 bases). The V gene's germline CDR1 is SGHTA and CDR2 FQGNSA. V was pared by 3 bases and J by 3 bases, with 8 bases between. The CDR3 loop spans 13 amino acids. CDR3 sequence reads: CASSFNREETQYF. The CDR3 bases are TGTGCCAGCAGCTTCAACAGGGAAGAGACCCAGTACTTC.

The gene calls are TRBV28 and TRBJ2-3; D is undetermined. V lost 4 bases and J 5 bases, leaving 10 bases between the germline ends. This CDR3 region has 13 residues. Looked up from germline, CDR1 is MDHEN and CDR2 is SYDVKM. CDR3 region: CASSYGEGDTQYF. The CDR3 DNA sequence: TGTGCCAGCAGTTATGGCGAAGGAGATACGCAGTATTTT.